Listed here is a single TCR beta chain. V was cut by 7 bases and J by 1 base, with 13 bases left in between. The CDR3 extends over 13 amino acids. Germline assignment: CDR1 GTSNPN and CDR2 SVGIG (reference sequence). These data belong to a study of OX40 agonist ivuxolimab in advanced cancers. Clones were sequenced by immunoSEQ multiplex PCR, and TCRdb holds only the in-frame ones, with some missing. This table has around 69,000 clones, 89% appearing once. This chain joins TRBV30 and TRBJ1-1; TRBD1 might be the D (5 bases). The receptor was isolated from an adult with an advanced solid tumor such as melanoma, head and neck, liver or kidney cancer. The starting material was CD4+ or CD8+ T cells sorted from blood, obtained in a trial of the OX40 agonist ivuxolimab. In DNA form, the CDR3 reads TGTGCCTTTCAGCTAGACAGGAACACTGAAGCTTTCTTT. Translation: CAFQLDRNTEAFF.